The sequence of this T cell receptor (beta chain) was determined in a study of PD-L1 blockade in urothelial cancer. Study at large: Atezolizumab, begun by patients at some point between 2013 and 2014, was given at 1,200 mg intravenously every 3 weeks. Male sex and bladder-origin urothelial cancer were recorded for twenty-five of 29 patients.

Spiked synthetic TCR analogs estimated absolute template abundance per PCR. The data were produced by immunoSEQ multiplex PCR, yet TCRdb's version contains in-frame clones alone and is incomplete. The data show about 45,000 clones, roughly 78% seen once. From germline, CDR1 is SGHRS and CDR2 YFSETQ. This CDR3 comprises 16 residues. Trimming cost V 1 base and J 1 base, with 11 bases left between them. The time point here: peripheral blood 6 weeks after treatment start. The cohort comprised individuals with locally advanced or metastatic urothelial carcinoma. This receptor was identified in a man aged 60 to 75 with urothelial cancer. The sample consisted of PBMCs, taken around atezolizumab (anti-PD-L1) treatment. V and J are TRBV5-1 and TRBJ2-2; possibly TRBD1 for D (5 bases). This CDR3 reads CASSLWAGKNTGELFF. In nucleotides, the CDR3 is TGCGCCAGCAGCTTGTGGGCAGGGAAGAACACCGGGGAGCTGTTTTTT.